This T cell receptor (beta chain) was captured by sequencing in a study of OX40 agonist ivuxolimab in advanced cancers. Study information: Dose-escalation patients were diagnosed with hepatocellular carcinoma, melanoma, renal cell cancer or head and neck cancer. Points from the study as a whole: Among the least clonally expanded were partial responders at 0.1-3.0 mg/kg. Low normalized T-cell clonal expansion was additionally recorded for some nonresponders.

A note on this clone: Its specificity is unknown.

At cycle 4 day 1, cycle 7 day 1, and baseline, blood was sampled. V was trimmed by 0 bases and J by 5 bases, leaving 8 bases between them. CDR1 and CDR2 from the germline V gene are LNHDA and SQIVND (reference sequence). The CDR3 has 13 amino acids. Method: immunoSEQ multiplex PCR; TCRdb's copy keeps in-frame clones and lacks some. The table shows some 70,000 clones, with around 90% occurring only once. The V call is TRBV19, the J call TRBJ2-7; perhaps D is TRBD1 or TRBD2 (5 bases each). Sequencing used CD4+ or CD8+ T cells sorted from blood, obtained in a trial of the OX40 agonist ivuxolimab. The origin of this receptor is an adult with an advanced solid tumor such as melanoma, head and neck, liver or kidney cancer. The CDR3 sequence is CASSIERGDEQYF. CDR3 sequence (DNA): TGTGCCAGTAGTATAGAAAGGGGAGACGAGCAGTACTTC. Based on the CDR3 plus reference TRBV19 and TRBJ2-7, the full variable domain is DGGITQSPKYLFRKEGQNVTLSCEQNLNHDAMYWYRQDPGQGLRLIYYSQIVNDFQKGDIAEGYSVSREKKESFPLTVTSAQKNPTAFYLCASSIERGDEQYFGPGTRLTVT.